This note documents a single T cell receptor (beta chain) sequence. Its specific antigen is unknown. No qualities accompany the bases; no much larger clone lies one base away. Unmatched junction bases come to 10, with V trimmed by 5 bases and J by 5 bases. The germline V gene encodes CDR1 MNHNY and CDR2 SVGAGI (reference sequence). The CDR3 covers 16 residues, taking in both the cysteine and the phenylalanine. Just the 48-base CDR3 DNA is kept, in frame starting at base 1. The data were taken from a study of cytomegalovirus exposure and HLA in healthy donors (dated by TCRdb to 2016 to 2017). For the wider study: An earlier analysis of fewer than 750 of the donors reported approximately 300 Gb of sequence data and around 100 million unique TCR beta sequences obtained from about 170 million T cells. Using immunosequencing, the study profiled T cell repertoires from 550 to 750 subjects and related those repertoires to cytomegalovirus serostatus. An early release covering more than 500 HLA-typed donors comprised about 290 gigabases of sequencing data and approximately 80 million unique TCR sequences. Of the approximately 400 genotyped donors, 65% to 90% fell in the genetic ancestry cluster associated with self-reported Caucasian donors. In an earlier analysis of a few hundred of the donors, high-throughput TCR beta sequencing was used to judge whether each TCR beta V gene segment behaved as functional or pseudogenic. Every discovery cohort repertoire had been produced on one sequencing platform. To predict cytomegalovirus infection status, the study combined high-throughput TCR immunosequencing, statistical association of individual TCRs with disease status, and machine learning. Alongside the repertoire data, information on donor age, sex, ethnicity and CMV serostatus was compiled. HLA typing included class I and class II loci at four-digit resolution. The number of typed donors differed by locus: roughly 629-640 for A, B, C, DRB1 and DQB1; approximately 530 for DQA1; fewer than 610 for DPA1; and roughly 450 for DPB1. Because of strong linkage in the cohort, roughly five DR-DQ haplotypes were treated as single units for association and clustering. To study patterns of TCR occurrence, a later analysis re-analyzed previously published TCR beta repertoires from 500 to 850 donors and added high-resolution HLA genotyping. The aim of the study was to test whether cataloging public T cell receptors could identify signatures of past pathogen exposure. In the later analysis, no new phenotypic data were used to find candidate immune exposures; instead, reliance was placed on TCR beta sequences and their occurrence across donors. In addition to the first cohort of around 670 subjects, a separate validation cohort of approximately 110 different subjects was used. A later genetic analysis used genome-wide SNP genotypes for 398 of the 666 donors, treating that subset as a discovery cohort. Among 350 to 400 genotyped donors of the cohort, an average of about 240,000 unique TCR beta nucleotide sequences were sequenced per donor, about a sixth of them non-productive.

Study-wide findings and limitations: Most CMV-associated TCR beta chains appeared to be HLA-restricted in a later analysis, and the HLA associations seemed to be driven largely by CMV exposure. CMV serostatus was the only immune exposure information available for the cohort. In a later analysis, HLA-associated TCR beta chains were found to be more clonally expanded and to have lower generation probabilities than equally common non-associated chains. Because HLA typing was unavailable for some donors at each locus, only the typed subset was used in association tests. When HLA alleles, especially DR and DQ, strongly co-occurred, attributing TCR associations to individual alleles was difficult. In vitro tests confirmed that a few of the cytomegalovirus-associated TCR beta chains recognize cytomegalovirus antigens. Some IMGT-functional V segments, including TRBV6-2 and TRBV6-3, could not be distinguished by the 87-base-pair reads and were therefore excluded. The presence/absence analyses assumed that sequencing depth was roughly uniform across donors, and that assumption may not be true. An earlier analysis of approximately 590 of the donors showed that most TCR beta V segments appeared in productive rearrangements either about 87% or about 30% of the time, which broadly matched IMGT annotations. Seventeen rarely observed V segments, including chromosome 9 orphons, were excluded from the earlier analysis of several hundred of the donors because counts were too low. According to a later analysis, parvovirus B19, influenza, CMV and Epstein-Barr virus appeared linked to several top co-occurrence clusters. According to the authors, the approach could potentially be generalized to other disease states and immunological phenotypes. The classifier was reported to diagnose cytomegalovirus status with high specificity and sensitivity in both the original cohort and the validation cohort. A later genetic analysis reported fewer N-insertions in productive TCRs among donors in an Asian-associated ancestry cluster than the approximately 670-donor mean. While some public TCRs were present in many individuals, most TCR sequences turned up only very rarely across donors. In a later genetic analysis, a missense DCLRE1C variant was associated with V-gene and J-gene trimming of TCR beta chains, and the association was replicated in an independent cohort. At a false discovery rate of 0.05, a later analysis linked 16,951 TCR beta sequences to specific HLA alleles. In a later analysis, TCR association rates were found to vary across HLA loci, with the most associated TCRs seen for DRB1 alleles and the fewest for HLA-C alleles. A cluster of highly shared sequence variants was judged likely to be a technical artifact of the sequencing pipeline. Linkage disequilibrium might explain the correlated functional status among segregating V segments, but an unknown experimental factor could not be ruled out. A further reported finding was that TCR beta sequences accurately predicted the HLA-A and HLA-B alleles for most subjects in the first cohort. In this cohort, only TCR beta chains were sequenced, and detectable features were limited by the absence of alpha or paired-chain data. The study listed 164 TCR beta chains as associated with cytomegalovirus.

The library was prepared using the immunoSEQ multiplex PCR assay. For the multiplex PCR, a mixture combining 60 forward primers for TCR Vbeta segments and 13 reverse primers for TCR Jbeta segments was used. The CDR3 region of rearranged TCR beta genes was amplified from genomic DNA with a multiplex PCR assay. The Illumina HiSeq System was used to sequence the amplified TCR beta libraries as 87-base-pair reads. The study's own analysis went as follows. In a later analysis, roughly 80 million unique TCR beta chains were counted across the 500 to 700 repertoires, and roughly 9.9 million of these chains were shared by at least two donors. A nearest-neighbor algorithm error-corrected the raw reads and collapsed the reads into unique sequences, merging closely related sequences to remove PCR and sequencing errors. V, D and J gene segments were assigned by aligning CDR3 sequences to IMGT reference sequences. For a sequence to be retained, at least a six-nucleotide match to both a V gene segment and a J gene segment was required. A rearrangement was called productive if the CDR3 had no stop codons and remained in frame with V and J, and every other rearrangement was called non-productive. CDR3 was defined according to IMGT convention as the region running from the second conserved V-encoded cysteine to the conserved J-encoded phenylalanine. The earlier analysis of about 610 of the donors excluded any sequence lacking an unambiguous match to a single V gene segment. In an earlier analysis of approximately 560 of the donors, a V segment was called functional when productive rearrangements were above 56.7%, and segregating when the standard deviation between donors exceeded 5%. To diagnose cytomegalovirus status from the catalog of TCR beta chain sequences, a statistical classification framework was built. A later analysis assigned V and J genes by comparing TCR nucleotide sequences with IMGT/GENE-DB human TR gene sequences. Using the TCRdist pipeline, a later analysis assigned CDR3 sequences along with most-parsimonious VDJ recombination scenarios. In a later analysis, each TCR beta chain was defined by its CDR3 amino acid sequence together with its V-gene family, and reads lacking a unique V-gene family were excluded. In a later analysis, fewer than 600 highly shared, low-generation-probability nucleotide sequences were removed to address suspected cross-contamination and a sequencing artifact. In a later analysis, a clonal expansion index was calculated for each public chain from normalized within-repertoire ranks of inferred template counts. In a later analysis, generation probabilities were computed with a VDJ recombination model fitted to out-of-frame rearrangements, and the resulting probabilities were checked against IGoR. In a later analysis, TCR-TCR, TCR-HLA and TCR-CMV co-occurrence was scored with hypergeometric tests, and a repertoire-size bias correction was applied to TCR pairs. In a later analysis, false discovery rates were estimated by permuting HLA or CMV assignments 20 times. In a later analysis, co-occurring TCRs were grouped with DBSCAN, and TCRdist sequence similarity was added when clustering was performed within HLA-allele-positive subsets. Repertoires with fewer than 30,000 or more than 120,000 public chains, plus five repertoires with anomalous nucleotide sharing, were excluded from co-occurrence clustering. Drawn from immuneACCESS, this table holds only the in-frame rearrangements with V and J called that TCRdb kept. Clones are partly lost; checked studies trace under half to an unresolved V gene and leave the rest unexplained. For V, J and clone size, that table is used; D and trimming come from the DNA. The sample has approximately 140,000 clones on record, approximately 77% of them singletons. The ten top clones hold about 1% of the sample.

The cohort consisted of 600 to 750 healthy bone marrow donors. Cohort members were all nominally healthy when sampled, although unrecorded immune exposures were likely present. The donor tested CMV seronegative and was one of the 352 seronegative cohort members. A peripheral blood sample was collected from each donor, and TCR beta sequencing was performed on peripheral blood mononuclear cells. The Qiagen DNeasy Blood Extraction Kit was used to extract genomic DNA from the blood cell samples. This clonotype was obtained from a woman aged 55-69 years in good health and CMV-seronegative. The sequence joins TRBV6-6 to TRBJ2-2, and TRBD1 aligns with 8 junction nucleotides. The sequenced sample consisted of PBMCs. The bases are TGTGCCAGCAGTCGGCCAACAGGGGACAGGACCGGGGAGCTGTTTTTT. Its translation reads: CASSRPTGDRTGELFF.